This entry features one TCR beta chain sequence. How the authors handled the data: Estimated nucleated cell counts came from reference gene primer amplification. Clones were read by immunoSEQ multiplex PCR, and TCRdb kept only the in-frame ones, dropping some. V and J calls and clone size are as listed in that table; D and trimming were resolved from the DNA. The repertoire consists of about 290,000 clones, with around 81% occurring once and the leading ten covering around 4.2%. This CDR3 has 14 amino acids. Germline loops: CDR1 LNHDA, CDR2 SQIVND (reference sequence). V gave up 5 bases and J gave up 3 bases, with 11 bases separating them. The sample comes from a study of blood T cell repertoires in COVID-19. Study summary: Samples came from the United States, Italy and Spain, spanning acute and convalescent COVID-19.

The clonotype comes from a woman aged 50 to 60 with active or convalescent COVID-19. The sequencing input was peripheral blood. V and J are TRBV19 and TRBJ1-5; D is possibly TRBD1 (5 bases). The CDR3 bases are TGTGCCAGTAGTTCCCGACAGATCAATCAGCCCCAGCATTTT. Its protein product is CASSSRQINQPQHF. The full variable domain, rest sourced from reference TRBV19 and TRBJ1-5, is DGGITQSPKYLFRKEGQNVTLSCEQNLNHDAMYWYRQDPGQGLRLIYYSQIVNDFQKGDIAEGYSVSREKKESFPLTVTSAQKNPTAFYLCASSSRQINQPQHFGDGTRLSIL.